The present T cell receptor (beta chain) was sequenced within a study of tumour-infiltrating T cells in Burkitt lymphoma. Here immunoSEQ multiplex PCR was the method, and the copy in TCRdb shows in-frame clones only, minus some. The data hold a few thousand clones, with approximately 73% observed a single time. The CDR3 has 16 amino acids. CDR1 is LGHNA and CDR2 is YNFKEQ in the germline V gene. Trimming stripped 3 bases from V and 9 bases from J, with 18 bases between. Sequenced: tumor tissue. The chain is built from TRBV4-2 and TRBJ1-6; D uncertain. This receptor was identified in a human donor with diffuse large B-cell lymphoma. Written as DNA, the CDR3 is TGTGCCAGCAGCCAGGCCGGGTACTCAGTTTCTTCACCCCTCCACTTT. It codes for CASSQAGYSVSSPLHF.